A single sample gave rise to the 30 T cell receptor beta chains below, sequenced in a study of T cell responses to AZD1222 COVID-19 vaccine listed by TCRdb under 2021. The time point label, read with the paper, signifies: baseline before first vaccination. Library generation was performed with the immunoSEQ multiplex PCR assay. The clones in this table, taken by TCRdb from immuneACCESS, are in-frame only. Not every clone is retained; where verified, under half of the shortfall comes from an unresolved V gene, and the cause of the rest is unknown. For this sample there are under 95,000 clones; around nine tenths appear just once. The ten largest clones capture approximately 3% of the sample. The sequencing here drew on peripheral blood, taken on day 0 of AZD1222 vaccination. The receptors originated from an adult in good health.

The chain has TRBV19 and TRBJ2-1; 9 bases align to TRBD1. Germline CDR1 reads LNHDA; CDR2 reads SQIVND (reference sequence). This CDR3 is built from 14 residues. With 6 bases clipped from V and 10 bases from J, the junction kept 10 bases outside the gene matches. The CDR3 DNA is TGTGCCAGTAGCTTTCTACAGGGGGCCGAAGAGCAGTTCTTC. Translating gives CASSFLQGAEEQFF.

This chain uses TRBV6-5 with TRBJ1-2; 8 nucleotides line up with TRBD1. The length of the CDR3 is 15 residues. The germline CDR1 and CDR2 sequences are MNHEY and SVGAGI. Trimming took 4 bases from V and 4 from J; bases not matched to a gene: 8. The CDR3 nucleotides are TGTGCCAGCAGTTCATTACAGGGGGTTGGCTATGGCTACACCTTC. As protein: CASSSLQGVGYGYTF.

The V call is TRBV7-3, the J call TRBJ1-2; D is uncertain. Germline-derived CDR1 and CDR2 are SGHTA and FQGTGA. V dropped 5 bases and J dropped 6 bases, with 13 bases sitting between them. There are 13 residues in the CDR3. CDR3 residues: CASSPGPRDGYTF. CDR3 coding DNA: TGTGCCAGCAGCCCTGGGCCGAGAGATGGCTACACCTTC.

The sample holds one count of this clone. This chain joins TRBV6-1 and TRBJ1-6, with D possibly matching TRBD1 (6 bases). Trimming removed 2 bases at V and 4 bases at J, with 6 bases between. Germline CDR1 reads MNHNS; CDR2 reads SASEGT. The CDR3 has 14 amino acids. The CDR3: CASSERGYNSPLHF. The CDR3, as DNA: TGTGCCAGCAGTGAAAGGGGGTATAATTCACCCCTCCACTTT.

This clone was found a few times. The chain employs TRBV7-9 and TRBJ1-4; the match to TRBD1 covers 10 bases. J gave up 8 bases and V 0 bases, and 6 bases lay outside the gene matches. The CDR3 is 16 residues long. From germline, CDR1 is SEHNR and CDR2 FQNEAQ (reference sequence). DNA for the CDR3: TGTGCCAGCAGCTTAGCCGGACAGGGGGTCCGGGAAAAACTGTTTTTT. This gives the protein CASSLAGQGVREKLFF.

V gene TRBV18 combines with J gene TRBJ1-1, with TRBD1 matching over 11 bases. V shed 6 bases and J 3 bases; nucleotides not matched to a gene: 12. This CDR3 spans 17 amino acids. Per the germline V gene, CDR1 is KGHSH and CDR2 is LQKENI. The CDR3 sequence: CASSPPGTGGPDTEAFF. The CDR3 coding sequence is TGTGCCAGCTCCCCCCCCGGGACAGGGGGTCCTGACACTGAAGCTTTCTTT.

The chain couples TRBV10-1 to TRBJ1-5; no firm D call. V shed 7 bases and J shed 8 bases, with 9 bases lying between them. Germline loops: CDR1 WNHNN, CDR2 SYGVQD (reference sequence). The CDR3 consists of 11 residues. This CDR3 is CASTYFKPQHF. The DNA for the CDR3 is TGCGCCAGCACGTACTTTAAGCCCCAGCATTTT.

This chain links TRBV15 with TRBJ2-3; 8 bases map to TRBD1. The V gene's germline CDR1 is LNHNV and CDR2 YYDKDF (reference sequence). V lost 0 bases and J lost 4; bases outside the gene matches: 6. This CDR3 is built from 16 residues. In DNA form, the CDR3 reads TGTGCCACCAGCAGAGATGGCGGCAGGGGGCCAGATACGCAGTATTTT. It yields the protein CATSRDGGRGPDTQYF.

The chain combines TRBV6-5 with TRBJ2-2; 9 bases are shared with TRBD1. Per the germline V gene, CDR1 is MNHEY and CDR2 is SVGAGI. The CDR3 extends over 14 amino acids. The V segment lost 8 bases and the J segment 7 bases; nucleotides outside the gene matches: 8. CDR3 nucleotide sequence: TGTGCCAGCGGTACAGGGGGCGACTTCGGGGAGCTGTTTTTT. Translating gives CASGTGGDFGELFF.

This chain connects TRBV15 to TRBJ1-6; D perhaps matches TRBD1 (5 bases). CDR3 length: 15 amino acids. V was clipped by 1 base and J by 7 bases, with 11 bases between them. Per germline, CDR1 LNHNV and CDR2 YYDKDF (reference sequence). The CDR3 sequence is CATSRGGDGNSPLHF. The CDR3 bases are TGTGCCACCAGCAGAGGTGGGGACGGGAATTCACCCCTCCACTTT. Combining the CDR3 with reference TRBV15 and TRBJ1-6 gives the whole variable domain DAMVIQNPRYQVTQFGKPVTLSCSQTLNHNVMYWYQQKSSQAPKLLFHYYDKDFNNEADTPDNFQSRRPNTSFCFLDIRSPGLGDTAMYLCATSRGGDGNSPLHFGNGTRLTVT.

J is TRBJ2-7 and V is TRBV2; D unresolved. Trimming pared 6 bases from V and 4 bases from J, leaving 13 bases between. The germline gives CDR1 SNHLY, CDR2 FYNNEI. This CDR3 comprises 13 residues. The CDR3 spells CASSDGVGYEQYF. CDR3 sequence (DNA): TGTGCCAGCAGCGACGGAGTGGGATACGAGCAGTACTTC.

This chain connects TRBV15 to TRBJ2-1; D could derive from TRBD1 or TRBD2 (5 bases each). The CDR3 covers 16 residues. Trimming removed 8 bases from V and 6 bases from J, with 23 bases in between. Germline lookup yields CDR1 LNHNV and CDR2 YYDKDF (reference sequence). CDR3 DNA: TGTGCCACCTCGAAGGAGGTCCCAGGGTATCCCAATGAGCAGTTCTTC. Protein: CATSKEVPGYPNEQFF.

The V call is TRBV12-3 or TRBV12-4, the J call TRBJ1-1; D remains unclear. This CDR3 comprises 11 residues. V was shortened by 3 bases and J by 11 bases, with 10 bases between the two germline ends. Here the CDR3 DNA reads TGTGCCAGCAGTTTTCAGCGCGGGGCTTTCTTT. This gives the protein CASSFQRGAFF.

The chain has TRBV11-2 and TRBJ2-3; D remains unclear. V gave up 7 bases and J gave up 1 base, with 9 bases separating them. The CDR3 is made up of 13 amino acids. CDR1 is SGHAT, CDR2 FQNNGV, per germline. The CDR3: CASNYLGTDTQYF. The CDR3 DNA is TGTGCCAGCAACTACTTGGGCACAGATACGCAGTATTTT.

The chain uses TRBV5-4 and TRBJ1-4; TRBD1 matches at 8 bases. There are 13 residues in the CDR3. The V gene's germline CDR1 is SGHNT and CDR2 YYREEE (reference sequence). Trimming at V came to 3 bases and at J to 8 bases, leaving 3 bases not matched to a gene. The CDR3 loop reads CASSSYRGEKLFF. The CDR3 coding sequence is TGTGCCAGCAGCTCCTACAGGGGGGAAAAACTGTTTTTT.

The CDR3 reads CASILAGDHTEAFF. As DNA, the CDR3 is TGTGCCAGTATCCTGGCGGGGGATCACACTGAAGCTTTCTTT. This chain connects TRBV19 to TRBJ1-1, with D possibly TRBD1 on 5 matching bases. The V end was cut by 7 bases, the J end by 3 bases, with 15 bases between. The CDR3 is 14 residues long. The germline V gene encodes CDR1 LNHDA and CDR2 SQIVND (reference sequence).

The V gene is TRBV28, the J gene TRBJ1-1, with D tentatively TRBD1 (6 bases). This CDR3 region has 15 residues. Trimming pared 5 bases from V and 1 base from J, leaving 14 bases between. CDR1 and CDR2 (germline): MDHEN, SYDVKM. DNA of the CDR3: TGTGCCAGCAGTGGGGGGGGCTCAGGGAACACTGAAGCTTTCTTT. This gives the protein CASSGGGSGNTEAFF.

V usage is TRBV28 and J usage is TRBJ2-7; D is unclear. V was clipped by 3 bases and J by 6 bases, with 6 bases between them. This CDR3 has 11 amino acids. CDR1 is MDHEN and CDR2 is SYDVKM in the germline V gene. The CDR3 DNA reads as TGTGCCAGCAGTTTGGGGTTCGAGCAGTACTTC. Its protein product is CASSLGFEQYF.

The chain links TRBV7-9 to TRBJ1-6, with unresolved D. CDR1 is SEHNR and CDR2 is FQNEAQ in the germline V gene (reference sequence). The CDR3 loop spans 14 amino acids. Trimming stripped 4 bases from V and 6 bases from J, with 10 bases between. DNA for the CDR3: TGTGCCAGCAGCTCGACTTCTGTTAATTCACCCCTCCACTTT. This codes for CASSSTSVNSPLHF. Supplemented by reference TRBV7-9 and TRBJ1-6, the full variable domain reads DTGVSQNPRHKITKRGQNVTFRCDPISEHNRLYWYRQTLGQGPEFLTYFQNEAQLEKSRLLSDRFSAERPKGSFSTLEIQRTEQGDSAMYLCASSSTSVNSPLHFGNGTRLTVT.

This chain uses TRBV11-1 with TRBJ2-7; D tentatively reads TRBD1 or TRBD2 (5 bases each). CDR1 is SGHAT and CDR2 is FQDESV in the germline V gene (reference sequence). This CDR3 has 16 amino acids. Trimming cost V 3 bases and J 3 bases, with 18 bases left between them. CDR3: CASSFPRGQGYYEQYF. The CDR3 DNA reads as TGTGCCAGCAGCTTTCCTCGAGGGCAGGGTTACTACGAGCAGTACTTC.

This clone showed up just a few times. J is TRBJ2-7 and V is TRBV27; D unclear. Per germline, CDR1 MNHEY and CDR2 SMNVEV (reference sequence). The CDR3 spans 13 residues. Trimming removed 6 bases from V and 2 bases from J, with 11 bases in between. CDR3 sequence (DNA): TGTGCCAGCAGCCCTGGGTTGACCTACGAGCAGTACTTC. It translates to CASSPGLTYEQYF.

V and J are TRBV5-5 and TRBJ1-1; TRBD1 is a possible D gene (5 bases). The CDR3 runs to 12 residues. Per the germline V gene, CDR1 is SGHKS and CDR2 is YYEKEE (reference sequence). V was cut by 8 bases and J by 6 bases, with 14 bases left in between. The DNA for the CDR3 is TGTGCCAGTTCCGGGGCGCATCCTGAAGCTTTCTTT. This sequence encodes CASSGAHPEAFF.

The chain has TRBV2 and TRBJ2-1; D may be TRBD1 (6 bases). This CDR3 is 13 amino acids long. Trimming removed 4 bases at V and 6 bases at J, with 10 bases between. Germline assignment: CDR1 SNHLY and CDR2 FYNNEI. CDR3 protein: CASSAGVGNEQFF. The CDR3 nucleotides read TGTGCCAGCAGTGCAGGGGTGGGCAATGAGCAGTTCTTC.

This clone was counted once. The CDR3 sequence is CASSLGTLAINSPLHF. CDR3 DNA: TGCGCCAGCAGCCTCGGGACCTTGGCTATCAATTCACCCCTCCACTTT. The rearrangement links TRBV5-1 to TRBJ1-6, with TRBD1 as a possible D gene (5 bases). V shed 4 bases and J shed 7 bases, with 18 bases lying between them. This CDR3 contains 16 residues. The germline V gene encodes CDR1 SGHRS and CDR2 YFSETQ.

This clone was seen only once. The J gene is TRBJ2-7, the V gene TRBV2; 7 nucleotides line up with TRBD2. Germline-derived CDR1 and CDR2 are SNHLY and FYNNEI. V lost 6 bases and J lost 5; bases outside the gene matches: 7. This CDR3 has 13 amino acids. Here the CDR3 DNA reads TGTGCCAGCAGCCGGGACTATGAGAACGAGCAGTACTTC. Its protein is CASSRDYENEQYF.

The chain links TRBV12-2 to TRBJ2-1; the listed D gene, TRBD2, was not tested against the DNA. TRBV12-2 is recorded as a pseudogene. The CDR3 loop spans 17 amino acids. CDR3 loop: CASRNEDQRFGVDEQFF. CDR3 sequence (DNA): TGTGCAAGTCGCAACGAGGACCAGAGGTTCGGGGTAGATGAGCAGTTCTTC.

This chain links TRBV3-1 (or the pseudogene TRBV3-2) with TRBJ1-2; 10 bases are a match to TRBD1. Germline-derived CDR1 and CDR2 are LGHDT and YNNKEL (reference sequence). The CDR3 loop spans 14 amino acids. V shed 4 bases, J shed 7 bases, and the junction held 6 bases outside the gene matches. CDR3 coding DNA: TGTGCCAGCAGCCCCCGGGACAGGGGTACTGGCTACACCTTC. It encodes CASSPRDRGTGYTF.

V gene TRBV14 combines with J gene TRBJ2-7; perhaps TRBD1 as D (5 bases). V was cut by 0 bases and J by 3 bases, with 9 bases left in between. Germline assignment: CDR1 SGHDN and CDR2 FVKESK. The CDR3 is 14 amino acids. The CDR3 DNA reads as TGTGCCAGCAGCCAAGAAAGGGGATTCTACGAGCAGTACTTC. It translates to CASSQERGFYEQYF.

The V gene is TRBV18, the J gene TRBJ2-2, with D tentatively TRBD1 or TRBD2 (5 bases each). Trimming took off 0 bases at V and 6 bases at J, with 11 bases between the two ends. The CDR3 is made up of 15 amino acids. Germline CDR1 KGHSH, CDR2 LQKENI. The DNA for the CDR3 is TGTGCCAGCTCACCACCGTATACGGGACCCGGGGAGCTGTTTTTT. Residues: CASSPPYTGPGELFF.

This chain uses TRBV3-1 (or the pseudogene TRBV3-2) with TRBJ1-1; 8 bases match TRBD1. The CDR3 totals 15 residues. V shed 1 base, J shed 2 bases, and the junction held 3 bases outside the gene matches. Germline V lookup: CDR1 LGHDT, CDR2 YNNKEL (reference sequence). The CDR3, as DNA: TGTGCCAGCAGCCAAGGGACAGGGAGAAACACTGAAGCTTTCTTT. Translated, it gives CASSQGTGRNTEAFF.